The 27 T cell receptor beta chains below come from one sample, sequenced in a study of T cell responses to AZD1222 COVID-19 vaccine. Only in-frame clones appear in the TCRdb table, and some are missing; sequencing was by immunoSEQ multiplex PCR. The data show about 270,000 clones, around 92% seen once. Material: peripheral blood, obtained 28 days after the second AZD1222 dose. Receptors originate from an adult who received the AZD1222 COVID-19 vaccine.

The chain carries TRBV18 and TRBJ1-5, with D possibly TRBD1 on 5 matching bases. Germline CDR1 KGHSH, CDR2 LQKENI. Trimming left V 5 bases short and J 7 bases short, with 21 bases between. The CDR3 covers 16 residues. The CDR3 DNA sequence: TGTGCCAGCTCATCCTCAGTACCAAGGGGTAACCAGCCCCAGCATTTT. Translating gives CASSSSVPRGNQPQHF.

This sequence joins TRBV9 and TRBJ2-2, with TRBD2 identical over 8 bases. The CDR3 has 18 amino acids. The germline V gene encodes CDR1 SGDLS and CDR2 YYNGEE. V lost 0 bases, J lost 7 bases, and 14 bases stayed unmatched. The CDR3 loop reads CASSVGIGSGSIGGELFF. CDR3 sequence (DNA): TGTGCCAGCAGCGTAGGGATTGGGAGCGGGAGTATCGGCGGGGAGCTGTTTTTT.

V and J are TRBV21-1 and TRBJ2-7; the table's D call, TRBD1, has no DNA check behind it. TRBV21-1 is a listed pseudogene. The CDR3 consists of 17 residues. CDR3 nucleotide sequence: TGTGCCAGCAGCAAGCCGGACAGGATGCCCCCATGCTACGAGCAGTACTTC. Residues: CASSKPDRMPPCYEQYF.

The chain links TRBV6-6 to TRBJ2-7; no clear D. Germline CDR1 and CDR2: MNHNY and SVGAGI (reference sequence). Trimming cost V 5 bases and J 3 bases, with 14 bases left between them. The CDR3 has 14 residues. DNA for the CDR3: TGTGCCAGCAGTAACGCCGTTGGGCACTACGAGCAGTACTTC. Translating it yields CASSNAVGHYEQYF.

This clone occurred once. J is TRBJ1-2 and V is TRBV5-1, with D possibly TRBD1 on 5 matching bases. The CDR3 has 14 residues. CDR1 is SGHRS and CDR2 is YFSETQ in the germline V gene. V was shortened by 0 bases and J by 6 bases, with 12 bases between the two germline ends. The CDR3 spells CASSLGTLIDGYTF. DNA of the CDR3: TGCGCCAGCAGCTTGGGGACACTGATTGATGGCTACACCTTC.

V gene TRBV14 combines with J gene TRBJ2-5, with a possible D match to TRBD1 (6 bases). The ends were cut back, 4 bases at V and 0 bases at J, with 12 bases in the middle. Germline V gives CDR1 SGHDN, CDR2 FVKESK. This CDR3 contains 15 residues. In DNA, the CDR3 is TGTGCCAGCAGCCTCCGGACAGTGTACCAAGAGACCCAGTACTTC. This translates into CASSLRTVYQETQYF.

A remark on this clone: Other DNA variants within this sample encode the same CDR3. The rearrangement links TRBV3-1 (or the pseudogene TRBV3-2) to TRBJ1-6; 7 bases fit TRBD1. There are 14 residues in the CDR3. From germline, CDR1 is LGHDT and CDR2 YNNKEL (reference sequence). With V trimmed by 4 bases and J by 7 bases, 4 bases remained unmatched. CDR3 DNA sequence: TGTGCCAGCAGCCCAACAGGGGCCAATTCACCCCTCCACTTT. It translates to CASSPTGANSPLHF.

This chain links TRBV21-1 with TRBJ2-1; TRBD1 is the table's D call and was not checked against the DNA. TRBV21-1 is classified as a pseudogene. This CDR3 is built from 15 residues. CDR3 DNA: TGTGCCAGCAGCAAAATAGGTACAGGGGACAATGAGCAGTTCTTC. It is translated as CASSKIGTGDNEQFF.

The gene calls are TRBV6-5 and TRBJ1-4; D uncertain. Trimming removed 7 bases from V and 5 bases from J, with 11 bases in between. The CDR3 is 13 amino acids. From germline, CDR1 is MNHEY and CDR2 SVGAGI. The CDR3 loop is CASKVSSNEKLFF. The DNA for the CDR3 is TGTGCCAGCAAGGTTTCATCGAATGAAAAACTGTTTTTT.

The sample holds a few counts of this clone. The chain employs TRBV7-9 and TRBJ1-3; perhaps TRBD1 as D (5 bases). V lost 8 bases and J 0 bases, leaving 11 bases between the germline ends. CDR1 is SEHNR, CDR2 FQNEAQ, per germline (reference sequence). The CDR3 consists of 14 residues. The CDR3 spells CASGHRGSGNTIYF. DNA of the CDR3: TGTGCCAGCGGGCATAGGGGCTCTGGAAACACCATATATTTT.

The genes are TRBV5-6 and TRBJ1-2, with D possibly matching TRBD1 (5 bases). This CDR3 spans 15 amino acids. CDR1 and CDR2 from the germline V gene are SGHDT and YYEEEE. V was trimmed by 6 bases and J by 7 bases, leaving 22 bases between them. CDR3 amino acids: CASTVGTGRGVGYTF. The CDR3 DNA reads TGTGCCAGCACCGTGGGAACAGGCCGAGGGGTTGGCTACACCTTC.

The rearrangement joins TRBV4-1 to TRBJ2-1; 9 bases are a match to TRBD2. The J segment lost 8 bases and the V segment lost 0 bases, leaving 11 bases of the junction unmatched. Germline V gives CDR1 MGHRA, CDR2 YSYEKL. This CDR3 region has 17 residues. CDR3 residues: CASSQETRGLATYEQFF. As DNA, the CDR3 is TGCGCCAGCAGCCAAGAAACGCGGGGACTAGCTACGTATGAGCAGTTCTTC.

This sequence joins TRBV7-6 and TRBJ1-1; 8 bases align to TRBD1. The germline gives CDR1 SGHVS, CDR2 FNYEAQ. With 4 bases clipped from V and 1 base from J, the junction kept 5 bases outside the gene matches. The CDR3 sequence is 15 residues long. The CDR3 region has the DNA TGTGCCAGCAGCTCCTCCGGGACAGGGAACACTGAAGCTTTCTTT. Protein product: CASSSSGTGNTEAFF.

This rearrangement joins TRBV4-1 to TRBJ2-7, with D perhaps matching TRBD1 (5 bases). The CDR3 spans 14 residues. Germline loops: CDR1 MGHRA, CDR2 YSYEKL. Trimming took 4 bases from V and 0 from J, leaving 10 bases between them. CDR3 region: CASSPTDTSYEQYF. DNA for the CDR3: TGCGCCAGCAGCCCGACGGACACCTCCTACGAGCAGTACTTC.

V usage is TRBV2 and J usage is TRBJ1-1; the D is unclear. CDR3 size: 11 residues. From germline, CDR1 is SNHLY and CDR2 FYNNEI. Trimming shortened V by 4 bases and J by 8 bases, and 8 bases separated the two germline ends. DNA of the CDR3: TGTGCCAGCAGTGGGGGAGGGGAAGCTTTCTTT. Translation: CASSGGGEAFF.

The rearrangement links TRBV3-1 (or the pseudogene TRBV3-2) to TRBJ1-3; perhaps TRBD1 as D (6 bases). V gave up 5 bases and J gave up 4 bases, with 15 bases separating them. CDR3 size: 15 residues. Germline V gene sequence: CDR1 LGHDT, CDR2 YNNKEL (reference sequence). CDR3 bases: TGTGCCAGCAGCATTGACAGGCCTGGGGGAAACACCATATATTTT. As protein: CASSIDRPGGNTIYF.

This clone was seen just once. The V call is TRBV24-1, the J call TRBJ1-2, with a tentative D call TRBD1 (6 bases). The CDR3 length is 14 residues. The V end lost 3 bases, the J end lost 4 bases, and 11 bases lay between the germline ends. Germline V lookup: CDR1 KGHDR, CDR2 SFDVKD. The CDR3 DNA is TGTGCCACCAGTGATACCACGACAGGCTATGGCTACACCTTC. Its translation is CATSDTTTGYGYTF.

The genes are TRBV19 and TRBJ2-2; 10 bases agree with TRBD2. With V trimmed by 6 bases and J by 1 base, 5 bases remained unmatched. Germline V gene lookup returns CDR1 LNHDA and CDR2 SQIVND (reference sequence). There are 16 residues in the CDR3. CDR3 nucleotide sequence: TGTGCCAGTAGCCTAGCGGGAGCCCGGAACACCGGGGAGCTGTTTTTT. Its translation: CASSLAGARNTGELFF.

The rearrangement links TRBV11-2 to TRBJ2-1; D assignment may be TRBD1 or TRBD2 (5 bases each). CDR3 length: 16 residues. Germline V lookup: CDR1 SGHAT, CDR2 FQNNGV. V was trimmed by 4 bases and J by 0 bases, leaving 13 bases between them. CDR3: CASSSGAGGSYNEQFF. The CDR3, as DNA: TGTGCCAGCAGCTCCGGGGCGGGTGGCTCCTACAATGAGCAGTTCTTC.

V is TRBV2 and J is TRBJ2-7; D is unresolved. V was cut by 7 bases and J by 11 bases, with 27 bases left in between. CDR3 size: 15 residues. Germline CDR1 reads SNHLY; CDR2 reads FYNNEI. This CDR3 reads CASTRAPRALREEYF. The CDR3 nucleotides are TGTGCCAGCACTCGGGCGCCCCGGGCCCTACGAGAGGAGTACTTC.

The rearrangement links TRBV20-1 to TRBJ1-1; D call uncertain. V lost 3 bases, J lost 2 bases, and 16 bases lay in between. CDR3 size: 15 residues. Looked up from germline, CDR1 is DFQATT and CDR2 is SNEGSKA (reference sequence). CDR3 in DNA: TGCAGTGCTAGTCCCGTGGGGATAATAAACACTGAAGCTTTCTTT. Protein product: CSASPVGIINTEAFF.

This clone has just one count. The CDR3 is CASSVSLEGNEQFF. The CDR3 nucleotides are TGTGCCAGCAGCGTCTCTCTAGAGGGCAATGAGCAGTTCTTC. The genes are TRBV28 and TRBJ2-1; perhaps TRBD2 as D (5 bases). The CDR3 totals 14 residues. Trimming removed 6 bases from V and 6 bases from J, with 15 bases in between. Per the germline V gene, CDR1 is MDHEN and CDR2 is SYDVKM.

The V call is TRBV6-2 or TRBV6-3, the J call TRBJ1-2, with a possible D match to TRBD1 (5 bases). The CDR3 consists of 13 residues. Looked up from germline, CDR1 is MNHEY and CDR2 is SVGEGT. With 5 bases removed from V and 5 bases from J, the gap between germline ends came to 12 bases. Here the CDR3 DNA reads TGTGCCAGCAGTCCCGGACATCGATATGGCTACACCTTC. Translating it yields CASSPGHRYGYTF.

This rearrangement joins TRBV19 to TRBJ1-2; TRBD1 is a possible D gene (5 bases). Germline loops: CDR1 LNHDA, CDR2 SQIVND (reference sequence). This CDR3 is 16 amino acids long. Trimming took off 3 bases at V and 7 bases at J, with 21 bases between the two ends. The CDR3 nucleotides read TGTGCCAGTAGTATCCTTACAGGCCGTCCACTATTTGGCTACACCTTC. Protein product: CASSILTGRPLFGYTF.

CDR3 amino acids: CASSWKGPQETQYF. CDR3 in DNA: TGTGCCAGCAGTTGGAAAGGACCCCAAGAGACCCAGTACTTC. The chain links TRBV28 to TRBJ2-5; unclear D gene. V was cut by 4 bases and J by 1 base, with 10 bases left in between. The CDR3 is made up of 14 amino acids. The germline CDR1 and CDR2 sequences are MDHEN and SYDVKM.

The J gene is TRBJ2-2, the V gene TRBV30, with no clear D. This CDR3 has 10 residues. The germline V gene has CDR1 GTSNPN and CDR2 SVGIG (reference sequence). The V end was cut by 7 bases, the J end by 3 bases, with 3 bases between. This chain's CDR3 is CASHTGELFF. In DNA form, the CDR3 reads TGTGCCTCGCACACCGGGGAGCTGTTTTTT.

The J gene is TRBJ1-2, the V gene TRBV3-1 (or the pseudogene TRBV3-2); unclear D gene. Germline CDR1 and CDR2: LGHDT and YNNKEL (reference sequence). This CDR3 contains 15 residues. The V and J ends lost 1 base and 4 bases respectively, with 13 bases between them. The DNA of the CDR3 is TGTGCCAGCAGCCAAGCTAGGGAGGAAGGCTATGGCTACACCTTC. Encoded protein: CASSQAREEGYGYTF.